The 22 T cell receptor beta chains listed next were all sequenced from one sample in a study of shared clonotypes between healthy human individuals. CD45RO-negative, CCR7-selected cells formed the naive CD8 fraction, which excluded terminally differentiated effector memory CD45RA+ cells. TCRdb's table, derived via immunoSEQ multiplex PCR, lists solely in-frame clones and lacks some. Here the sample spans around 1,900,000 clones, around 93% being singletons. The sequencing sample was made of naive CD8+ T cells from PBMCs. The source of these receptors is a young man in good health. Some clones in this sample may be carry-over from other donors' samples.

The chain recombines TRBV9 with TRBJ2-3; D possibly corresponds to TRBD2 (6 bases). In germline, CDR1 is SGDLS, CDR2 YYNGEE. Trimming removed 2 bases at V and 7 bases at J, with 14 bases between. There are 14 residues in the CDR3. The CDR3 bases are TGTGCCAGCAGCGTTTCGGGACTCGGGCATACGCAGTATTTT. Protein product: CASSVSGLGHTQYF.

This CDR3 reads CASSFRREEQFF. In DNA form, the CDR3 reads TGTGCCAGCAGTTTTCGGCGGGAGGAGCAGTTCTTC. V is TRBV27 and J is TRBJ2-1; the match to TRBD2 covers 7 bases. Looked up from germline, CDR1 is MNHEY and CDR2 is SMNVEV (reference sequence). V trimming: 3 bases; J trimming: 10 bases; junction bases outside the gene matches: 3. CDR3 length: 12 amino acids.

The chain couples TRBV11-2 to TRBJ2-1, with 10 bases aligning to TRBD2. V lost 1 base, J lost 4 bases, and 10 bases stayed unmatched. This CDR3 has 18 residues. Germline V gene sequence: CDR1 SGHAT, CDR2 FQNNGV. The CDR3 loop is CASSLAPQVAGGYNEQFF. The CDR3 region has the DNA TGTGCCAGCAGCTTAGCCCCTCAGGTAGCGGGAGGATACAATGAGCAGTTCTTC.

The J gene is TRBJ2-7, the V gene TRBV9; a possible D gene is TRBD2 (5 bases). V was pared by 3 bases and J by 12 bases, with 19 bases between. CDR1 is SGDLS, CDR2 YYNGEE, per germline. This CDR3 has 13 residues. The CDR3 DNA reads as TGTGCCAGCAGCGAATCCCCCGCGGGCCGGGCGTACTTC. It yields the protein CASSESPAGRAYF.

V is TRBV2 and J is TRBJ1-5; D is perhaps TRBD1 (5 bases). V was shortened by 5 bases and J by 9 bases, with 11 bases between the two germline ends. CDR3 length: 12 amino acids. Germline V gene sequence: CDR1 SNHLY, CDR2 FYNNEI. Here the CDR3 reads CASSRGERPQHF. The CDR3 DNA follows: TGTGCCAGCAGTCGGGGGGAGAGGCCCCAGCATTTT.

The genes are TRBV6-6 and TRBJ1-5; D ambiguous. Germline V gives CDR1 MNHNY, CDR2 SVGAGI (reference sequence). V was shortened by 8 bases and J by 1 base, with 12 bases between the two germline ends. The CDR3 consists of 14 residues. The CDR3 region is CASSESLSNQPQHF. CDR3 nucleotides: TGTGCCAGCTCAGAGAGTTTAAGCAATCAGCCCCAGCATTTT.

The chain has TRBV6-1 and TRBJ1-2; D may be TRBD1 (5 bases). This CDR3 has 14 residues. Germline values: CDR1 MNHNS, CDR2 SASEGT. Trimming took off 6 bases at V and 4 bases at J, with 15 bases between the two ends. The chain's CDR3 is CASSDLGTRYGYTF. Written as DNA, the CDR3 is TGTGCCAGCAGCGACCTCGGGACCCGCTATGGCTACACCTTC.

The CDR3 DNA reads as TGTGCCAGCAGTTACCTTGGACTAGCGGGAGTAAAGACAGATACGCAGTATTTT. This sequence encodes CASSYLGLAGVKTDTQYF. V usage is TRBV13 and J usage is TRBJ2-3; 13 nucleotides agree with TRBD2. The CDR3 loop spans 18 amino acids. The germline V gene encodes CDR1 PRHDT and CDR2 FYEKMQ (reference sequence). With V trimmed by 6 bases and J by 3 bases, 12 bases remained unmatched. The full variable domain, its missing parts supplied by reference TRBV13 and TRBJ2-3, is AAGVIQSPRHLIKEKRETATLKCYPIPRHDTVYWYQQGPGQDPQFLISFYEKMQSDKGSIPDRFSAQQFSDYHSELNMSSLELGDSALYFCASSYLGLAGVKTDTQYFGPGTRLTVL.

The count of this clone is one. Different DNA sequences within this sample yield the same CDR3. The chain is built from TRBV5-1 and TRBJ2-7; 7 bases match TRBD1. The V segment lost 4 bases and the J segment 6 bases; nucleotides outside the gene matches: 4. The CDR3 is made up of 12 amino acids. The germline V gene has CDR1 SGHRS and CDR2 YFSETQ. The CDR3 region has the DNA TGCGCCAGCAGCCTGACAGGGCCCGAGCAGTACTTC. It encodes CASSLTGPEQYF.

This chain connects TRBV2 to TRBJ1-3; D possibly corresponds to TRBD1 (6 bases). The CDR3 is 15 amino acids. Germline CDR1 SNHLY, CDR2 FYNNEI. The V and J ends lost 2 bases and 3 bases respectively, with 11 bases between them. CDR3 protein: CASSEIQGVGNTIYF. The DNA of the CDR3 is TGTGCCAGCAGTGAAATACAGGGAGTTGGAAACACCATATATTTT.

Worth noting for this clone: This specimen includes other DNA sequences encoding the same CDR3. The CDR3 nucleotides are TGCGCCAGCAGCCCGGGACAGGGCGCCTACGAGCAGTACTTC. Its protein product is CASSPGQGAYEQYF. The V and J genes are TRBV5-1 and TRBJ2-7; 9 bases line up with TRBD1. CDR3 length: 14 residues. CDR1 and CDR2 (germline): SGHRS, YFSETQ. V was pared by 4 bases and J by 2 bases, with 4 bases of the junction left unmatched.

J is TRBJ1-1 and V is TRBV7-9; TRBD1 agrees at 7 bases. J lost 3 bases, V lost 5 bases, and 15 bases had no gene match. The CDR3 has 17 residues. The germline V gene encodes CDR1 SEHNR and CDR2 FQNEAQ (reference sequence). As DNA, the CDR3 is TGTGCCAGCAGCCTAGGAGGGTCCGGGACAGAGGACACTGAAGCTTTCTTT. Protein product: CASSLGGSGTEDTEAFF.

V is TRBV5-1 and J is TRBJ2-1; D is unclear. The V gene lost 0 bases and the J gene lost 0 bases, with 10 bases spanning the gap. Germline V gene lookup returns CDR1 SGHRS and CDR2 YFSETQ. The CDR3 spans 16 residues. CDR3: CASSLGPPSSYNEQFF. CDR3 coding DNA: TGCGCCAGCAGCTTGGGGCCCCCGAGCTCCTACAATGAGCAGTTCTTC.

The chain joins TRBV28 to TRBJ2-3; 10 bases agree with TRBD1. Germline V gene data show CDR1 as MDHEN and CDR2 as SYDVKM. The CDR3 contains 16 residues. With V trimmed by 6 bases and J by 4 bases, 10 bases remained unmatched. The CDR3 DNA follows: TGTGCCAGCAGCTCAACCTCCGGGACAGGGGCAGATACGCAGTATTTT. This translates into CASSSTSGTGADTQYF.

The rearrangement uses TRBV5-1 and TRBJ2-7; 8 positions agree with TRBD2. The V segment lost 4 bases and the J segment 2 bases; nucleotides outside the gene matches: 14. The CDR3 spans 17 residues. From germline, CDR1 is SGHRS and CDR2 YFSETQ. The CDR3 reads CASSPGGREDITYEQYF. In nucleotides, the CDR3 is TGCGCCAGCAGCCCCGGTGGGCGGGAGGATATAACCTACGAGCAGTACTTC. Full variable domain (missing parts from reference TRBV5-1 and TRBJ2-7): KAGVTQTPRYLIKTRGQQVTLSCSPISGHRSVSWYQQTPGQGLQFLFEYFSETQRNKGNFPGRFSGRQFSNSRSEMNVSTLELGDSALYLCASSPGGREDITYEQYFGPGTRLTVT.

The gene calls are TRBV18 and TRBJ1-4, with D possibly matching TRBD1 (5 bases). Between the trimmed V and J ends, which lost 5 bases and 7 bases, there was a span of 14 bases. The germline gives CDR1 KGHSH, CDR2 LQKENI. The CDR3 length is 14 residues. CDR3: CASSRERGSEKLFF. CDR3 sequence (DNA): TGTGCCAGCTCAAGGGAGAGGGGTTCTGAAAAACTGTTTTTT.

The rearrangement joins TRBV27 to TRBJ2-7, with D tentatively TRBD1 (6 bases). The CDR3 has 14 residues. Germline V lookup: CDR1 MNHEY, CDR2 SMNVEV (reference sequence). V shed 8 bases and J shed 2 bases, with 16 bases lying between them. The CDR3 here is CASGYLGQTYEQYF. The CDR3 DNA reads as TGTGCCAGCGGATACCTCGGACAGACCTACGAGCAGTACTTC.

Regarding this clone: The same CDR3 also results from other DNA sequences found in this sample. The chain combines TRBV27 with TRBJ2-7; D is perhaps TRBD1 (5 bases). Germline CDR1 and CDR2: MNHEY and SMNVEV (reference sequence). V gave up 8 bases and J gave up 4 bases, with 9 bases separating them. The CDR3 sequence is 11 residues long. CDR3 amino acids: CASRRGYEQYF. CDR3 bases: TGTGCCAGCCGTAGGGGTTACGAGCAGTACTTC.

The chain employs TRBV11-1 and TRBJ2-2; D is undetermined. The germline CDR1 and CDR2 sequences are SGHAT and FQDESV (reference sequence). Trimming removed 1 base from V and 7 bases from J, with 7 bases in between. The CDR3 loop spans 13 amino acids. The DNA of the CDR3 is TGTGCCAGCAGCTTAGGCGATGACGGGGAGCTGTTTTTT. As protein: CASSLGDDGELFF.

The chain has TRBV10-3 and TRBJ2-7; the D gene is possibly TRBD2 (5 bases). V lost 0 bases, J lost 3 bases, and 9 bases lay in between. CDR3 length: 14 amino acids. Germline V gene lookup returns CDR1 ENHRY and CDR2 SYGVKD. CDR3 protein: CAISESSAGYEQYF. DNA of the CDR3: TGTGCCATCAGTGAGTCTTCGGCGGGCTACGAGCAGTACTTC.

This chain uses TRBV10-3 with TRBJ2-2; D is unclear. The germline CDR1 and CDR2 sequences are ENHRY and SYGVKD. The CDR3 spans 17 residues. V was pared by 2 bases and J by 3 bases, with 16 bases between. The CDR3 DNA sequence: TGTGCCATCAGTGAGAGGGTAGGTCGGAAAGACACCGGGGAGCTGTTTTTT. Translation gives CAISERVGRKDTGELFF.

The rearrangement joins TRBV21-1 to TRBJ2-3. TRBV21-1 counts as a pseudogene. CDR3 length: 17 amino acids. The CDR3 region has the DNA TGTGCCAGCAGACCCTTATACTACAGAGCTAGCACAGATACGCAGTATTTT. It yields the protein CASRPLYYRASTDTQYF.